This entry lists 2 T cell receptor beta chains sequenced from one sample in a study of immune evolution from preneoplasia to lung adenocarcinoma. Using immunoSEQ multiplex PCR, the repertoire was profiled, and TCRdb retains in-frame clones only, with some absent. Here the sample spans 7,400 or so clones, around 84% being singletons. Specimen: FFPE adjacent normal lung tissue. These receptors originate from a person aged 70 to 85 with lung adenocarcinoma.

This rearrangement joins TRBV5-6 to TRBJ1-4; D unclear. The CDR3 totals 15 residues. Germline values: CDR1 SGHDT, CDR2 YYEEEE. Trimming pared 1 base from V and 8 bases from J, leaving 15 bases between. The CDR3 nucleotides are TGTGCCAGCAGCTTGTCGTTTGCAACCGCCGAAAAACTGTTTTTT. Translated, it gives CASSLSFATAEKLFF.

This clone was picked up a small number of times. The chain links TRBV7-9 to TRBJ2-1, with 7 bases fitting TRBD1. The CDR3 extends over 15 amino acids. Germline-derived CDR1 and CDR2 are SEHNR and FQNEAQ (reference sequence). Trimming removed 4 bases from V and 4 bases from J; junction bases left unmatched: 7. DNA for the CDR3: TGTGCCAGCAGCTCCGGGGACAGCCTTTACAATGAGCAGTTCTTC. Its translation: CASSSGDSLYNEQFF.